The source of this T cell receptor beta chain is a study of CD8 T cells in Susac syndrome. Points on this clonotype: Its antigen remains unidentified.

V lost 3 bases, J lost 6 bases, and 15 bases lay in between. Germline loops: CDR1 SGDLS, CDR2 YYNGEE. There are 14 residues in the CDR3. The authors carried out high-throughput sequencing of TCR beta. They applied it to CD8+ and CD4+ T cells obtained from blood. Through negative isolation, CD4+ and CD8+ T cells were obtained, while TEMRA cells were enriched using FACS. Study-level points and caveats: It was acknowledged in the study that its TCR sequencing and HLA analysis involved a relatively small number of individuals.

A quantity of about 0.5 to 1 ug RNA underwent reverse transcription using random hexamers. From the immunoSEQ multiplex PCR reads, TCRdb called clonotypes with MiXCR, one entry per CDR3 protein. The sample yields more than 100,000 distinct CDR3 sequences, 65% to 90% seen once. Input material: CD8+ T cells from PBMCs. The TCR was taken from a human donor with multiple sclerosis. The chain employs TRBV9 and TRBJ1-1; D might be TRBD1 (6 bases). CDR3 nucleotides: TGTGCCAGCAGCGGAGACACAGGGCTCCCTGAAGCTTTCTTT. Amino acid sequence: CASSGDTGLPEAFF.